This entry lists 8 T cell receptor beta chains sequenced from one sample in a study of regulatory T cells in long-lasting Graves disease. As to time point: newly diagnosed GD, antithyroid drugs for less than 3 months. Researchers made the TCR library from RNA that was extracted from PBMCs. Arm-PCR with iRepertoire HTBI primers amplified the CDR3 regions for these TCR beta libraries. MiXCR, run by TCRdb on the multiplex PCR reads, gives a single entry per CDR3 protein. The profile shows some 490,000 distinct CDR3 sequences, around 11% of them singletons. This sample was also put to use in a study of T cells in Graves' hyperthyroidism and ophthalmopathy.

The material was peripheral blood mononuclear cells (PBMCs), obtained at new diagnosis, from a patient treated with antithyroid drugs. These receptors were taken from a woman in her twenties or thirties with Graves disease.

This clonotype was seen repeatedly, ten times or more. The J gene is TRBJ2-7, the V gene TRBV12-3 or TRBV12-4; the D gene is possibly TRBD1 (6 bases). V dropped 5 bases and J dropped 5 bases, with 7 bases sitting between them. The CDR3 extends over 11 amino acids. DNA of the CDR3: TGTGCCAGCAGTCCAGGGGACGAGCAGTACTTC. Its translation is CASSPGDEQYF.

The chain recombines TRBV9 with TRBJ2-1, with a weak D call TRBD2 (6 bases). V lost 3 bases and J 9 bases, leaving 22 bases between the germline ends. CDR1 SGDLS and CDR2 YYNGEE come from the germline V gene. The CDR3 length is 16 residues. CDR3 DNA: TGTGCCAGCAGCGCGGGGTTGGCGGGAACGGAGCGTGAGCAGTTCTTC. Amino acid sequence: CASSAGLAGTEREQFF. Supplemented by reference TRBV9 and TRBJ2-1, the full variable domain reads DSGVTQTPKHLITATGQRVTLRCSPRSGDLSVYWYQQSLDQGLQFLIQYYNGEERAKGNILERFSAQQFPDLHSELNLSSLELGDSALYFCASSAGLAGTEREQFFGPGTRLTVL.

This clonotype occurred a few times. V and J are TRBV28 and TRBJ2-7, with TRBD2 identical over 13 bases. CDR3 size: 19 residues. Germline V CDR1 and CDR2: MDHEN, SYDVKM. Trimming took 6 bases from V and 1 from J; bases not matched to a gene: 15. The CDR3: CASRSSILAGGPRSYEQYF. CDR3 in DNA: TGTGCCAGCAGGAGTTCAATACTAGCGGGAGGGCCGCGGTCCTACGAGCAGTACTTC.

This clonotype appeared many times. The rearrangement joins TRBV15 to TRBJ1-5; TRBD1 might be the D (6 bases). Germline-derived CDR1 and CDR2 are LNHNV and YYDKDF (reference sequence). This CDR3 contains 12 residues. The V end lost 8 bases, the J end lost 7 bases, and 12 bases lay between the germline ends. CDR3 DNA sequence: TGTGCCACCGCGACAGGTATGCAGCCCCAGCATTTT. Protein: CATATGMQPQHF.

This clonotype was observed many times. The chain couples TRBV2 to TRBJ1-6; the match to TRBD1 covers 8 bases. The V gene end was trimmed by 5 bases and the J gene end by 0 bases; junction bases not matched to a gene: 9. The germline gives CDR1 SNHLY, CDR2 FYNNEI. This CDR3 is 18 amino acids long. Here the CDR3 DNA reads TGTGCCAGCAGTCAGGGGGCGCCGGGGTTCTCCTATAATTCACCCCTCCACTTT. Its protein is CASSQGAPGFSYNSPLHF.

This clonotype was found many times. The genes are TRBV6-1 and TRBJ1-1; 12 bases fit TRBD1. From germline, CDR1 is MNHNS and CDR2 SASEGT. The CDR3 loop spans 16 amino acids. The J segment lost 3 bases and the V segment lost 7 bases, leaving 9 bases of the junction unmatched. CDR3 protein: CASNRDRGLGDTEAFF. The CDR3 DNA sequence: TGTGCCAGCAACCGGGACAGGGGGCTCGGGGACACTGAAGCTTTCTTT.

In this sample, this clonotype turned up many times. The chain employs TRBV3-1 and TRBJ2-7, with 9 bases aligning to TRBD2. This CDR3 is 16 amino acids long. Trimming took 0 bases from V and 2 from J; bases not matched to a gene: 5. Germline V gene data show CDR1 as LGHDT and CDR2 as YNNKEL (reference sequence). Here the CDR3 reads CASSQDFSGRTYEQYF. CDR3 in DNA: TGTGCCAGCAGCCAAGATTTTAGCGGGAGAACCTACGAGCAGTACTTC.

On this clonotype itself: A far larger clone is just one base off, so this is likely a read error. The chain has TRBV4-1 and TRBJ2-3, with TRBD2 matching 12 bases. CDR1 is MGHRA, CDR2 YSYEKL, per germline. Trimming took 1 base from V and 3 from J; bases not matched to a gene: 8. The CDR3 runs 18 residues. CDR3: CASSQVRLAGEVTDTQYF. For the CDR3, the DNA is TGCGCCAGCAGCCAAGTGAGACTAGCGGGAGAAGTAACAGATACGCAGTATTTT.